This TCR beta chain was documented in a study of early T cells in non-severe SARS-CoV-2 infection. This clonotype occurred a few times. cDNA molecules, individually, were tagged with unique molecular identifiers. TCRdb re-called the 5' RACE reads through MiXCR, storing one row per CDR3 protein. The data show more than 65,000 distinct CDR3 sequences, around 13% seen once. The V segment lost 0 bases and the J segment 6 bases; nucleotides outside the gene matches: 4. The CDR3 is made up of 16 amino acids. The germline V gene encodes CDR1 MRHNA and CDR2 SNTAGT. V gene TRBV6-4 combines with J gene TRBJ2-1; 11 bases match TRBD2. The sequence was collected from an adult who was a healthcare worker with PCR-confirmed SARS-CoV-2 infection or an uninfected control (not recorded which). The sample comprised whole blood. CDR3: CASSDSISGGANEQFF. The CDR3 DNA reads TGTGCCAGCAGTGACTCGATTAGCGGGGGGGCCAATGAGCAGTTCTTC.